The rows below give T cell receptor beta chains drawn from one sample of a study of blood T cell repertoires in COVID-19. Clones were read by immunoSEQ multiplex PCR, and TCRdb kept only the in-frame ones, dropping some. In the table there are 75,000 to 90,000 clones, roughly 80% of which are singletons. The sample taken for sequencing was peripheral blood. These receptors were collected from a woman aged 70 to 79 with acute or convalescent COVID-19. Each CDR3 is given with its conserved first and last residue. The D gene is left open where the match is weak. Size is stated for part of the rows, as once, few or many counts, or as a class when the clone is expanded.

abundance,v_gene,d_gene,j_gene,CDR3aa,CDR3nt
few,TRBV4-3,TRBD1,TRBJ1-2,CASSQETGWLSHYGYTF,TGCGCCAGCAGCCAAGAGACAGGGTGGCTCTCACATTATGGCTACACCTTC
NA,TRBV27,TRBD1,TRBJ2-7,CASSPGGLTYEQYF,TGTGCCAGCAGTCCAGGGGGCTTGACCTACGAGCAGTACTTC
NA,TRBV6-6,TRBD2,TRBJ2-5,CASNEFSGQETQYF,TGTGCCAGCAACGAATTTAGCGGGCAAGAGACCCAGTACTTC
NA,TRBV4-3,NA,TRBJ1-1,CASSQTPGNEAFF,TGCGCCAGCAGCCAAACGCCAGGGAATGAAGCTTTCTTT
NA,TRBV6-2/TRBV6-3,NA,TRBJ1-4,CASSYQGREKLFF,TGTGCCAGCAGTTACCAGGGTAGAGAAAAACTGTTTTTT
NA,TRBV5-4,TRBD1,TRBJ1-2,CASSFRDRRLGYTF,TGTGCCAGCAGCTTCCGGGACAGGCGATTAGGCTACACCTTC
NA,TRBV5-6,NA,TRBJ1-2,CASSLYRESGDGYTF,TGTGCCAGCAGCCTTTACAGGGAAAGTGGGGACGGCTACACCTTC
NA,TRBV5-8,TRBD1,TRBJ1-6,CASSPTGIYNSPLHF,TGTGCCAGCAGCCCGACAGGGATCTATAATTCACCCCTCCACTTT
NA,TRBV11-1,NA,TRBJ2-2,CASSSVTGTSNGELFF,TGTGCCAGCAGCTCCGTTACCGGGACAAGTAACGGGGAGCTGTTTTTT
NA,TRBV27,NA,TRBJ1-2,CASSLGRSNYGYTF,TGTGCCAGCAGTTTAGGCAGATCTAACTATGGCTACACCTTC
once,TRBV24-1,NA,TRBJ1-2,CAPGGYYGYTF,TGTGCCCCCGGAGGGTACTATGGCTACACCTTC
NA,TRBV11-2,TRBD2,TRBJ2-2,CASSSIAGVGELFF,TGTGCCAGCAGCTCCATAGCGGGGGTTGGGGAGCTGTTTTTT
NA,TRBV5-1,NA,TRBJ1-2,CASSLGQNNYGYTF,TGCGCCAGCAGCTTGGGACAGAATAACTATGGCTACACCTTC
NA,TRBV6-2/TRBV6-3,NA,TRBJ2-7,CASSNPGYEQYF,TGTGCCAGCAGTAATCCCGGGTACGAGCAGTACTTC
NA,TRBV7-2,NA,TRBJ1-6,CASSLTGINSPLHF,TGTGCCAGCAGCCTTACAGGGATTAATTCACCCCTCCACTTT
NA,TRBV27,TRBD1,TRBJ1-5,CASRKDRGVFQPQHF,TGTGCCAGCAGGAAGGACAGGGGAGTGTTTCAGCCCCAGCATTTT
NA,TRBV9,TRBD1,TRBJ2-1,CASSVGQGDEQFF,TGTGCCAGCAGCGTAGGACAGGGCGATGAGCAGTTCTTC
few,TRBV11-2,TRBD1,TRBJ2-7,CASSLGGTGDPGQYF,TGTGCCAGCAGCTTAGGAGGGACAGGGGATCCAGGCCAGTACTTC
NA,TRBV4-1,TRBD1,TRBJ2-7,CASSPYWTGDYEQYF,TGCGCCAGCAGCCCCTACTGGACAGGGGACTACGAGCAGTACTTC
NA,TRBV9,NA,TRBJ1-2,CASSVQEGRGYTF,TGTGCCAGCAGCGTACAAGAGGGCCGGGGCTACACCTTC
NA,TRBV7-6,TRBD2,TRBJ2-3,CASSLRRLANTDTQYF,TGTGCCAGCAGCTTAAGAAGACTAGCGAACACAGATACGCAGTATTTT
few,TRBV18,TRBD1,TRBJ1-5,CASSPGQGNQPQHF,TGTGCCAGCTCACCCGGACAGGGGAATCAGCCCCAGCATTTT
NA,TRBV9,NA,TRBJ1-4,CASSPSGQPPPNEKLFF,TGTGCCAGCAGCCCTTCCGGACAGCCGCCCCCTAATGAAAAACTGTTTTTT
few,TRBV6-6,NA,TRBJ1-2,CASSQTGLYGYTF,TGTGCCAGCAGCCAAACAGGCCTCTATGGCTACACCTTC
few,TRBV7-8,NA,TRBJ1-6,CASSLGGFNSPLHF,TGTGCCAGCAGCTTAGGCGGGTTCAACTCACCCCTCCACTTT
NA,TRBV2,NA,TRBJ2-7,CASSETLPSDIYEQYF,TGTGCCAGCAGTGAAACTCTTCCCTCAGACATTTACGAGCAGTACTTC
NA,TRBV29-1,TRBD1,TRBJ1-1,CSVAGTGDTEAFF,TGCAGCGTCGCCGGGACAGGGGACACTGAAGCTTTCTTT
few,TRBV2,TRBD2,TRBJ2-3,CASNRASGGAIDTQYF,TGTGCCAGCAACAGGGCTAGCGGGGGGGCAATAGATACGCAGTATTTT
NA,TRBV7-9,NA,TRBJ1-2,CASSLAYFYGYTF,TGTGCCAGCAGCTTAGCGTATTTCTATGGCTACACCTTC
NA,TRBV20-1,NA,TRBJ2-5,CSASLAGETQYF,TGCAGTGCTAGTTTGGCGGGAGAGACCCAGTACTTC
NA,TRBV7-2,TRBD2,TRBJ2-1,CASSPSRGLAGNEQFF,TGTGCCAGCAGCCCTTCTCGGGGACTAGCGGGGAATGAGCAGTTCTTC
NA,TRBV6-1,TRBD1,TRBJ2-7,CASSGTGGQGTYYEQYF,TGTGCCAGCAGTGGGACAGGGGGCCAAGGAACCTACTACGAGCAGTACTTC
once,TRBV5-6,TRBD1,TRBJ2-3,CASSDGTGADTQYF,TGTGCCAGCAGCGACGGGACAGGGGCAGATACGCAGTATTTT
many,TRBV5-1,NA,TRBJ2-1,CASSLSIVSGISNEQFF,TGCGCCAGCAGCTTGTCAATCGTCTCAGGGATTAGTAATGAGCAGTTCTTC
NA,TRBV4-1,TRBD2,TRBJ2-5,CASSQSGGLAETQYF,TGCGCCAGCAGCCAGTCTGGGGGACTAGCGGAGACCCAGTACTTC
few,TRBV7-2,TRBD1,TRBJ1-4,CASSVRQGGQTNEKLFF,TGTGCCAGCAGCGTCAGACAGGGGGGACAAACTAATGAAAAACTGTTTTTT
few,TRBV27,NA,TRBJ1-2,CASSLGATYGYTF,TGTGCCAGCAGTCTGGGGGCGACCTATGGCTACACCTTC
NA,TRBV3-1/TRBV3-2,NA,TRBJ2-3,CASSQGTNFITDTQYF,TGTGCCAGCAGCCAAGGAACTAACTTCATAACAGATACGCAGTATTTT
NA,TRBV7-2,NA,TRBJ1-4,CASSLTGSHEKLFF,TGTGCCAGCAGCTTAACAGGATCCCACGAAAAACTGTTTTTT
few,TRBV3-1/TRBV3-2,NA,TRBJ1-6,CASSHRGSDSPLHF,TGTGCCAGCAGCCACAGGGGTTCGGATTCACCCCTCCACTTT
NA,TRBV6-5,NA,TRBJ1-5,CASSWGGESPQHF,TGTGCCAGCAGTTGGGGCGGGGAGTCACCCCAGCATTTT
NA,TRBV7-2,NA,TRBJ1-2,CASSLDAGANYGYTF,TGTGCCAGCAGCTTAGATGCAGGGGCCAACTATGGCTACACCTTC
NA,TRBV4-3,TRBD1,TRBJ1-1,CASSLRRTGSEAFF,TGCGCCAGCAGCCTACGACGGACAGGCTCTGAAGCTTTCTTT